These T cell receptor beta chains were read from a single sample in a study of identifying expanded T cells in peripheral blood. Data came from immunoSEQ multiplex PCR; TCRdb stores just in-frame clones and leaves some out. The sample has under 110,000 clones; around 90% are singletons. Sequencing was performed on blood. These receptors originate from a person aged 18-70 years in good health. The CDR3 runs from the conserved cysteine through the conserved F or W. A D gene is named only where the DNA matches it firmly. Only part of the rows carry a size: once, few, many, or a class if the clone is expanded.

J gene	CDR3 length	clone size	V gene	D gene	CDR3 DNA	CDR3 protein
TRBJ2-5	16	-	TRBV14	-	TGTGCCAGCAGCCAAGGAAGTTTATTATGGTGGGGGACCCAGTACTTC	CASSQGSLLWWGTQYF
TRBJ1-4	15	-	TRBV6-1	TRBD1	TGTGCCAGCAGTGATCCGTCCAGGGGGAGCGAAAAACTGTTTTTT	CASSDPSRGSEKLFF
TRBJ1-5	14	-	TRBV13	-	TGTGCCAGCAGCTTAGGCAAGGGAGGTCAGCCCCAGCATTTT	CASSLGKGGQPQHF
TRBJ2-6	14	-	TRBV5-1	-	TGCGCCAGCAGCGTCCTATCTGGGGCCAACGTCCTGACTTTC	CASSVLSGANVLTF
TRBJ2-1	15	-	TRBV19	TRBD2	TGTGCCAGTAGTGCTCTAGCGGGGGGGCGGAATGAGCAGTTCTTC	CASSALAGGRNEQFF
TRBJ1-1	14	once	TRBV6-5	-	TGTGCCAGCAGTGCTGCCCGGGCGAACACTGAAGCTTTCTTT	CASSAARANTEAFF
TRBJ2-5	14	-	TRBV9	-	TGTGCCAGCAGCGTAGTAGGCCAGGGGGAGACCCAGTACTTC	CASSVVGQGETQYF
TRBJ2-2	12	-	TRBV7-9	-	TGTGCCAGCAGCCCAGGCGGCGGGGAGCTGTTTTTT	CASSPGGGELFF
TRBJ1-6	14	-	TRBV18	-	TGTGCCAGCTCACGGGGAGGGGATAATTCACCCCTCCACTTT	CASSRGGDNSPLHF
TRBJ1-2	12	once	TRBV27	-	TGTGCCAGCAGTCGGGGCAACTATGGCTACACCTTC	CASSRGNYGYTF
TRBJ1-1	14	-	TRBV19	TRBD1	TGTGCCAGTAGTTTAGTGACAGGGGTACCTGAAGCTTTCTTT	CASSLVTGVPEAFF
TRBJ1-2	16	-	TRBV9	TRBD1	TGTGCCAGCAGCGTGAGGGGGACAGATGTTAACTATGGCTACACCTTC	CASSVRGTDVNYGYTF
TRBJ1-6	13	-	TRBV19	-	TGTGCCAGTAGTACGTCAGTGAATTCACCCCTCCACTTT	CASSTSVNSPLHF
TRBJ2-5	15	-	TRBV5-1	TRBD2	TGCGCCAGCAGCGGACTAGCGGGGGGAGGGAAGACCCAGTACTTC	CASSGLAGGGKTQYF
TRBJ1-1	15	once	TRBV6-6	-	TGTGCCAGCAGAGGCCCGGGGACCCAGGACACTGAAGCTTTCTTT	CASRGPGTQDTEAFF
TRBJ2-7	15	-	TRBV9	TRBD2	TGTGCCAGCAGCGCCGAGACTAGCGGGGTTCACGAGCAGTACTTC	CASSAETSGVHEQYF
TRBJ2-5	17	-	TRBV7-2	TRBD2	TGTGCCAGCAGCTTAGTTGGGACTAGCGGAAACCAAGAGACCCAGTACTTC	CASSLVGTSGNQETQYF
TRBJ1-1	14	-	TRBV7-9	TRBD1	TGTGCCAGCAGCCTTGACAGGGTAAGCACTGAAGCTTTCTTT	CASSLDRVSTEAFF
TRBJ1-1	15	-	TRBV6-5	-	TGTGCCAGCAGTTACGGGGAAATGAGAGGTACTGAAGCTTTCTTT	CASSYGEMRGTEAFF
TRBJ1-4	16	-	TRBV21-1	-	TGTGCCAGCAGCACCGGTAGATCAGGGGTGGGGGAAAAACTGTTTTTT	CASSTGRSGVGEKLFF